This TCR beta chain was observed in a study of T cells in localized non-small cell lung cancer. Whole-study findings and limits: Tumor trailed uninvolved adjacent lung in T cell clonality, which peaked there.

Of note for this clone: Its antigen remains unknown.

The table came from immunoSEQ multiplex PCR; TCRdb's copy has only in-frame clones and leaves some out. Found here are approximately 30,000 clones, about 78% of them singletons; the top ten hold about 38%. V shed 0 bases and J 5 bases; nucleotides not matched to a gene: 4. Germline V CDR1 and CDR2: SGDLS, YYNGEE. The CDR3 spans 15 residues. Sequenced here: peripheral blood, sampled before any cancer treatment. The TCR was taken from a male donor aged 60 or over with stage II squamous cell lung carcinoma. The V and J genes are TRBV9 and TRBJ2-2; 7 bases map to TRBD1. CDR3 in DNA: TGTGCCAGCAGCGTAGGACAGGGCAAAACCGGGGAGCTGTTTTTT. As protein: CASSVGQGKTGELFF.